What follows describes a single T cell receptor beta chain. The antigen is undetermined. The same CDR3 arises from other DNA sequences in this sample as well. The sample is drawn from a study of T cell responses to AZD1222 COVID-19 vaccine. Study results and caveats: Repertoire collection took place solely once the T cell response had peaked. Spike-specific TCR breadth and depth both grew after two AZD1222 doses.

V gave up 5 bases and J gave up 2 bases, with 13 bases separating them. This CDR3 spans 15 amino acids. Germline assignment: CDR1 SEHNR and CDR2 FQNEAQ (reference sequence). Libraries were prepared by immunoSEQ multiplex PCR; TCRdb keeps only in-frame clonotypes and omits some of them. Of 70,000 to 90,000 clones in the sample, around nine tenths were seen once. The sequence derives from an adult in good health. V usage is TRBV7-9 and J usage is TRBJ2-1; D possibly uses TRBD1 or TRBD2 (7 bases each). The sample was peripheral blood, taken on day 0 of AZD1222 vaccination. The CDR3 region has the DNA TGTGCCAGCAGCCCAGGGGGGGGGCCCTACAATGAGCAGTTCTTC. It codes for CASSPGGGPYNEQFF.